This T cell receptor (beta chain) was retrieved from a study of beta chain features in type 1 diabetes. Notes on the study in general: For Type 1 diabetes patients, all four CD4+ subsets carried TCRB CDR3s that were moderately but significantly shorter. Naive, central memory and regulatory TCRB repertoires appeared more similar among patients than healthy donors.

TCRB transcripts that were expressed got sequenced, as all of the isolated RNA had been reverse transcribed. Assay: immunoSEQ multiplex PCR; the TCRdb copy retains only in-frame clones and omits some. This table has 300,000 to 450,000 clones, 9.5% to 10% appearing once. Germline CDR1 is MNHEY and CDR2 is SVGAGI. V dropped 5 bases and J dropped 1 base, with 14 bases sitting between them. CDR3 length: 15 amino acids. Note on this clone: Its antigen is still unknown.

One heparinised draw, averaging around 120 mL, was taken per donor. The chain uses TRBV6-5 and TRBJ1-2; possible D gene TRBD1, 6 bases. Sequencing was performed on central memory CD4+ T cells from blood. This TCR was recovered from a man in his thirties or forties with type 1 diabetes. CDR3: CASSQNRDNNYGYTF. CDR3 nucleotide sequence: TGTGCCAGCAGTCAAAACCGGGACAATAACTATGGCTACACCTTC.